The entry below describes one T cell receptor beta chain. This entry belongs to a study of blood T cell repertoires in COVID-19. Clinical history reported by participants formed the basis on which cohorts were assigned. Resolution of symptoms, clearance, or two negative PCRs was present in recovered Cohort 3 donors. Germline trimming cut 4 bases from V and 2 bases from J; bases unmatched to any gene: 4. CDR1 is LGHDT and CDR2 is YNNKEL in the germline V gene (reference sequence). This CDR3 spans 14 amino acids. In the source study's methods: Counts of nucleated cells, estimated from reference gene primer amplification, were obtained. The table came from immunoSEQ multiplex PCR; TCRdb's copy has only in-frame clones and leaves some out. The DNA was the basis for D and trimming; V, J and clone size are from that table. This sample has around 250,000 clones, with 86% found just once.

V and J are TRBV3-1 (or the pseudogene TRBV3-2) and TRBJ1-2, with 7 bases that match TRBD1. Sequencing was done on a sample of PBMCs or T cells enriched from blood (not recorded which). The clonotype comes from a woman aged 45 to 65 who had recovered from COVID-19. The CDR3 nucleotides read TGTGCCAGCAGCCCATTGGGACAGAACTATGGCTACACCTTC. Encoded protein: CASSPLGQNYGYTF.